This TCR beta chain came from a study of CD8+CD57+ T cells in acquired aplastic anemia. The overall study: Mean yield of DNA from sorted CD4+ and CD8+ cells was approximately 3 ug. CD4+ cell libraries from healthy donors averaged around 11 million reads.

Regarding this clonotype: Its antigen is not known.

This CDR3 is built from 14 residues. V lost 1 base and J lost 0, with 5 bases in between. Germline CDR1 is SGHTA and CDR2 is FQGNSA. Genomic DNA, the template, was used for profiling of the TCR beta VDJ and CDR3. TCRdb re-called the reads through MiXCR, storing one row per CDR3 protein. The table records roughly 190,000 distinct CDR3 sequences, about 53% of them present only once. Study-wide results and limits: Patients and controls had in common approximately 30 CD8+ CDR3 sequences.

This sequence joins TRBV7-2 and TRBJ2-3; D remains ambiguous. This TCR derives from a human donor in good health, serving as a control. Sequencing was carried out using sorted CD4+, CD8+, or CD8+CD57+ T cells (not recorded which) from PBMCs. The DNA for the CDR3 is TGTGCCAGCAGCTTAGAACGGAGCACAGATACGCAGTATTTT. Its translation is CASSLERSTDTQYF.